The clone carrying this T cell receptor (beta chain) was observed many times. The junction had 17 bases not matched to a gene; V was cut back by 4 bases and J by 5 bases. This CDR3 region has 18 residues. Germline V gives CDR1 SGHRS, CDR2 YFSETQ. The data originate from a study of response to subunit inactivated influenza vaccine. Using its own MiXCR run on the RT-PCR reads, TCRdb lists one record per CDR3 protein. The repertoire holds roughly 620,000 distinct CDR3 sequences, roughly 10% seen once, with approximately 10% in the top ten. These data also formed part of another study, on T cells expressing NK-cell markers. This second study notes: Beta-chain TCR cDNA was generated via 5'RACE template switching with UMIs. The eight sequenced donors comprised seven who were HCMV-seropositive and one who was seronegative. Several experiments added an anti-gamma-delta TCR antibody to sort only alpha-beta TCR T cells. In four donors, dominant clonotypes made up roughly 25-60.1% of CD3+CD56-NKG2C+ cells. Whether expanded NKG2C+ T cell clones were HCMV specific stayed uncertain.

This sequence was found in a man aged 50 to 59 who received an inactivated influenza vaccine. The sample here was PBMCs from blood, taken on the day of vaccination. The chain links TRBV5-1 to TRBJ2-3, with TRBD1 matching 9 bases. CDR3 region: CASSVTPRTGDSEDTQYF. In DNA form, the CDR3 reads TGCGCCAGCAGCGTGACCCCCAGGACAGGGGATTCGGAAGATACGCAGTATTTT.